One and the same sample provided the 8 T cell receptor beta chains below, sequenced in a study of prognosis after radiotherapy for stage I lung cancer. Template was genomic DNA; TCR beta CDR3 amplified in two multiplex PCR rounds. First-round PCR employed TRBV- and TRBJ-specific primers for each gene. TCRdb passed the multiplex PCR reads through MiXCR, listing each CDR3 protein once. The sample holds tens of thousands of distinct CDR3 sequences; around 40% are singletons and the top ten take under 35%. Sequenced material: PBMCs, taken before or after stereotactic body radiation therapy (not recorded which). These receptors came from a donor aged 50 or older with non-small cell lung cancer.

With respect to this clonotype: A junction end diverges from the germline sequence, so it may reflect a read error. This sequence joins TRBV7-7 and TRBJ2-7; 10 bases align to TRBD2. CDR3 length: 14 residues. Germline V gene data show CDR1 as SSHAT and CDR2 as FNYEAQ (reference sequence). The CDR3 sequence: CASTGLAVSSGQYF. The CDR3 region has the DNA TGTGCTAGCACCGGACTAGCGGTCTCGTCTGGGCAGTACTTC.

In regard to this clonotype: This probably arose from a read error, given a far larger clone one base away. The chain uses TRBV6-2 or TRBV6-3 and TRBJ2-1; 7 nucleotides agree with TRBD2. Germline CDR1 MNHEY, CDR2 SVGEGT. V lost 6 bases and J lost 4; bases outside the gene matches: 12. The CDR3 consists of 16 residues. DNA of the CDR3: TGTGCCAGCAGCCGAGCCACAGCGGGATATTACAATGAGCAGTTCTTC. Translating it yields CASSRATAGYYNEQFF.

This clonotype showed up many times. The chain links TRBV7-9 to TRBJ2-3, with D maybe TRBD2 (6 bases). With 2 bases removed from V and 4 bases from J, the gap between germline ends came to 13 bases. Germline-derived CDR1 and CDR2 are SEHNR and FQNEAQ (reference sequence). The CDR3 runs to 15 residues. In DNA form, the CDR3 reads TGTGCCAGCAGCTTAAGCGGGTGGTCGTCAGATACGCAGTATTTT. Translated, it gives CASSLSGWSSDTQYF.

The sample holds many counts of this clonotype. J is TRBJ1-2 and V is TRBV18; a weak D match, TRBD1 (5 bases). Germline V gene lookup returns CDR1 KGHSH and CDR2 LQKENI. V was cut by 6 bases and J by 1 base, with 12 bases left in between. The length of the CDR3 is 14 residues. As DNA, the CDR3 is TGTGCCAGCTCGAGGGACCGCAATAACTATGGCTACACCTTC. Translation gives CASSRDRNNYGYTF.

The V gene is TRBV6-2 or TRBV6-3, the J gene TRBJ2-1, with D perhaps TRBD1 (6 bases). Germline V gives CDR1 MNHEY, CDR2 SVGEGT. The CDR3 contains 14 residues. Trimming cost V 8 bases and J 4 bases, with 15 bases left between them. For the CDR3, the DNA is TGTGCCAGCTTGACCAGAGGGGGTTACAATGAGCAGTTCTTC. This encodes CASLTRGGYNEQFF.

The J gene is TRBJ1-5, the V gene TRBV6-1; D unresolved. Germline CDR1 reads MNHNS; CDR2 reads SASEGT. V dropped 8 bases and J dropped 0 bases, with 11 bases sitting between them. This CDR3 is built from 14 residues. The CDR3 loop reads CASDSQYSNQPQHF. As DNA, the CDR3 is TGTGCCAGCGATAGCCAATATAGCAATCAGCCCCAGCATTTT.

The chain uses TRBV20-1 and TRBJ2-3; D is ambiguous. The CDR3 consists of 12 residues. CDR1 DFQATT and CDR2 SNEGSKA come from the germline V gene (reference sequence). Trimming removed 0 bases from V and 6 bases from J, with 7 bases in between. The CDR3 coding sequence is TGCAGTGCTAGAGATATGGTGGATACGCAGTATTTT. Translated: CSARDMVDTQYF.

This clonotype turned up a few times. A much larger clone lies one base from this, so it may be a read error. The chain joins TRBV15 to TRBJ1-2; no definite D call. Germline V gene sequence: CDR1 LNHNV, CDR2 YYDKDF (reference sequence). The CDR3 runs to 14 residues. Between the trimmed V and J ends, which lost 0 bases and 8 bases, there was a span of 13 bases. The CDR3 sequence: CATSRDRAVPGYTF. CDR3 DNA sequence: TGTGCCACCAGCAGAGATCGAGCAGTGCCCGGCTACACCTTC.